This T cell receptor (beta chain) is from a study of memory B cells and T cells in multiple sclerosis. Study-level results: Normalization was needed because clone-set size differences affected shared clonotype counts.

The table came from immunoSEQ multiplex PCR; TCRdb's copy has only in-frame clones and leaves some out. The top ten clones hold around 1.1% of a sample with about 42,000 clones, approximately 80% of them seen once. This clone was found once. Its antigen is still unknown. After stimulus-free culture, autoproliferating CFSE-dim and non-proliferating CFSE-high T cells were sequenced separately. Cultures began with roughly 49 million CFSE-labeled PBMCs, unstimulated for 7 days, with replicate wells pooled. Germline CDR1 reads SGHDT; CDR2 reads YYEEEE. The CDR3 runs to 15 residues. Deletions cut 4 bases from V and 5 bases from J, with 15 bases between.

The sequence was collected from a human donor with multiple sclerosis. Sequencing input: PBMCs from blood kept in culture. The chain has TRBV5-6 and TRBJ1-4, with D unclear. The CDR3 DNA follows: TGTGCCAGCAGCGGAACTTCACAAGAAAATGAAAAACTGTTTTTT. Translating it yields CASSGTSQENEKLFF.